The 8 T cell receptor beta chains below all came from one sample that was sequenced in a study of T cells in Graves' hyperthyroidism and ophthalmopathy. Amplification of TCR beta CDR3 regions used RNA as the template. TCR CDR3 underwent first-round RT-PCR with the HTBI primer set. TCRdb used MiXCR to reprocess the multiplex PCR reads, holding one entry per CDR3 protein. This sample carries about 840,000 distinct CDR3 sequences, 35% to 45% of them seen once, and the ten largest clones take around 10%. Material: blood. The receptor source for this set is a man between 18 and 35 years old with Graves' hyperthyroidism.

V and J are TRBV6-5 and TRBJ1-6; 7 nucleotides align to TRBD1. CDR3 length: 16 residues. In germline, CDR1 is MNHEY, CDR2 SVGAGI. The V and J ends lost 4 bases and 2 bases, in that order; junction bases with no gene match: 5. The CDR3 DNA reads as TGTGCCAGCAGTTCCCGGACAGGCACCTATAATTCACCCCTCCACTTT. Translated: CASSSRTGTYNSPLHF.

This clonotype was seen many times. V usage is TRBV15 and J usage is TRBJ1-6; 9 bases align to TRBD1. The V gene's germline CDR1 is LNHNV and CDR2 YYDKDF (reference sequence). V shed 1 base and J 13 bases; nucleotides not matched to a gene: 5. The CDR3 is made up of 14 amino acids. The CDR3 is CATSRVGTGYPLHF. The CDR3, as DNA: TGTGCCACCAGCAGAGTTGGGACAGGGTATCCCCTCCACTTT. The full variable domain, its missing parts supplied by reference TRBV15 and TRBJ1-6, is DAMVIQNPRYQVTQFGKPVTLSCSQTLNHNVMYWYQQKSSQAPKLLFHYYDKDFNNEADTPDNFQSRRPNTSFCFLDIRSPGLGDTAMYLCATSRVGTGYPLHFGNGTRLTVT.

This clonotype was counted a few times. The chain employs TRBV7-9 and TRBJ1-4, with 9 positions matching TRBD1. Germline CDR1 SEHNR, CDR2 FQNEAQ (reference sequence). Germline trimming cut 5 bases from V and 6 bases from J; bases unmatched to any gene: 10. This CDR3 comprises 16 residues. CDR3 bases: TGTGCCAGCAGCCCGCCGGACAGGGGACCCGATGAAAAACTGTTTTTT. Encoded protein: CASSPPDRGPDEKLFF.

CDR3 residues: CASSQERDSNQPQHF. CDR3 DNA: TGTGCCAGCAGCCAAGAAAGGGACAGCAATCAGCCCCAGCATTTT. The rearrangement joins TRBV7-2 to TRBJ1-5; tentatively, D is TRBD1 (5 bases). This CDR3 has 15 residues. The V end was cut by 5 bases, the J end by 1 base, with 12 bases between. Germline V gene sequence: CDR1 SGHTA, CDR2 FQGNSA. The full variable domain, its missing parts supplied by reference TRBV7-2 and TRBJ1-5, is GAGVSQSPSNKVTEKGKDVELRCDPISGHTALYWYRQSLGQGLEFLIYFQGNSAPDKSGLPSDRFSAERTGGSVSTLTIQRTQQEDSAVYLCASSQERDSNQPQHFGDGTRLSIL.

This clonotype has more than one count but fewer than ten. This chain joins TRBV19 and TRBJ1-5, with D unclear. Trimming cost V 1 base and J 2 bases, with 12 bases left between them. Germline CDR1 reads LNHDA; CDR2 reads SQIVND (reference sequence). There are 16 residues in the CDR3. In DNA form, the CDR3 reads TGTGCCAGTAGTATAGGAGTTGCCCTGGGCAATCAGCCCCAGCATTTT. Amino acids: CASSIGVALGNQPQHF.

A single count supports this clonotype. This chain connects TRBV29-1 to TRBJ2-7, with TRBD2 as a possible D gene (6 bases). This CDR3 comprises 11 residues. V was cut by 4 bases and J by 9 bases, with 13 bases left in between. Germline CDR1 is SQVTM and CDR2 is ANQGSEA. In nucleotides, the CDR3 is TGCAGCGTTGGCCGGCAGGGAGGGCAGTACTTC. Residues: CSVGRQGGQYF.

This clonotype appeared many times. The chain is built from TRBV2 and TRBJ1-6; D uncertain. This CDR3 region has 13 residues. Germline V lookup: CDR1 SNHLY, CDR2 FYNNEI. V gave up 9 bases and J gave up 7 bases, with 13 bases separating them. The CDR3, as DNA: TGTGCCAGAGGAGGACCGCCCAATTCACCCCTCCACTTT. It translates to CARGGPPNSPLHF.

For the CDR3, the DNA is TGTGCCAGCAGTACGCGACCCGTCAGACAGGGACGAGGTGAAAAACTGTTTTTT. Translating gives CASSTRPVRQGRGEKLFF. The V gene is TRBV2, the J gene TRBJ1-4, with 7 bases aligning to TRBD1. Per the germline V gene, CDR1 is SNHLY and CDR2 is FYNNEI. Trimming cost V 5 bases and J 7 bases; bases outside gene matches: 19. The CDR3 is 18 residues long.